A single sample gave rise to the 5 T cell receptor beta chains below, sequenced in a study of T-cell memory formation after mild COVID-19. From the 5' RACE reads, TCRdb called clonotypes with MiXCR, one entry per CDR3 protein. The table lists 300,000 to 400,000 distinct CDR3 sequences, 28% of them singletons. Sequencing input: PBMCs or a T cell subset sorted from them (not recorded which). The source is an adult woman who had mild COVID-19 (a few samples of this study predate the infection). Cell type and time point are not known.

The V call is TRBV24-1, the J call TRBJ2-1, with 9 bases fitting TRBD2. This CDR3 contains 16 residues. Germline-derived CDR1 and CDR2 are KGHDR and SFDVKD. The trim removed 7 bases at V and 4 bases at J, leaving 10 bases unmatched. In DNA form, the CDR3 reads TGTGCCACCAGCCCAGGGGCTAGCGGGGCTTACAATGAGCAGTTCTTC. It specifies CATSPGASGAYNEQFF.

This chain joins TRBV6-2 or TRBV6-3 and TRBJ1-5, with 7 nucleotides matching TRBD1. CDR3 length: 14 residues. Germline CDR1 reads MNHEY; CDR2 reads SVGEGT. J lost 5 bases, V lost 6 bases, and 7 bases had no gene match. The CDR3 loop reads CASRAGQEYQPQHF. Written as DNA, the CDR3 is TGTGCCAGCAGGGCAGGACAGGAATATCAGCCCCAGCATTTT.

The rearrangement joins TRBV5-6 to TRBJ2-3, with D unclear. Looked up from germline, CDR1 is SGHDT and CDR2 is YYEEEE. V gave up 2 bases and J gave up 3 bases, with 7 bases separating them. The CDR3 has 13 residues. The CDR3 spells CASSFRKTDTQYF. CDR3 nucleotides: TGTGCCAGCAGCTTCAGGAAAACAGATACGCAGTATTTT.

This chain connects TRBV7-3 to TRBJ2-7; 8 bases are a match to TRBD2. After removal of 7 bases from V and 7 bases from J, the junction contained 21 bases not matched to a gene. Germline V lookup: CDR1 SGHTA, CDR2 FQGTGA. The CDR3 loop spans 17 amino acids. The CDR3 protein is CASTNLSGAGAIREQYF. DNA for the CDR3: TGTGCCAGCACCAATCTAAGCGGAGCGGGAGCCATACGGGAGCAGTACTTC.

The V call is TRBV12-3 or TRBV12-4, the J call TRBJ2-5; TRBD1 agrees at 10 bases. The CDR3 is 16 amino acids. The V gene end was trimmed by 4 bases and the J gene end by 5 bases; junction bases not matched to a gene: 10. The CDR3 sequence: CASSSARDRGWETQYF. The CDR3 nucleotides read TGTGCCAGCAGTTCTGCACGGGACAGGGGTTGGGAGACCCAGTACTTC.